Shown below are 21 T cell receptor beta chains from a single sample sequenced in a study of T cell repertoires in cytomegalovirus infection. From the reads, TCRdb called clonotypes with MiXCR, one entry per CDR3 protein. The table lists under 130,000 distinct CDR3 sequences, over 40% of them singletons. Antigen specificity for these receptors is unknown. The material was CD8+ T cells from cultured PBMCs, obtained from culture after CMV antigen stimulation. These receptors all come from a human donor in good health (CMV status not recorded). Some clones in this sample may be carry-over from other donors' samples.

Only a few counts were recorded for this clonotype. The rearrangement joins TRBV7-6 to TRBJ2-7; D call uncertain. The CDR3 length is 14 residues. The germline V and J ends were trimmed by 1 base and 4 bases, with 11 bases remaining between them. Germline values: CDR1 SGHVS, CDR2 FNYEAQ. CDR3 nucleotide sequence: TGTGCCAGCAGCTTAGGGTTCAGTGGTTACGAGCAGTACTTC. This codes for CASSLGFSGYEQYF.

J is TRBJ2-1 and V is TRBV12-3 or TRBV12-4; tentatively, D is TRBD1 (6 bases). V lost 3 bases to trimming and J lost 6 bases, with 12 bases between them. The length of the CDR3 is 14 residues. The CDR3, as DNA: TGTGCCAGCAGTTTGACAGGCCCGATCAATGAGCAGTTCTTC. Its protein is CASSLTGPINEQFF.

The table lists this clonotype with a few counts. The chain has TRBV19 and TRBJ2-1; possibly TRBD1 for D (6 bases). This CDR3 has 15 amino acids. In germline, CDR1 is LNHDA, CDR2 SQIVND (reference sequence). The V end was cut by 5 bases, the J end by 2 bases, with 13 bases between. CDR3 residues: CASSLLGTPYNEQFF. The CDR3 DNA reads TGTGCCAGTAGTCTCCTGGGGACACCCTACAATGAGCAGTTCTTC.

The chain employs TRBV14 and TRBJ2-2, with unresolved D. Germline CDR1 SGHDN, CDR2 FVKESK. The CDR3 spans 13 residues. Trimming took 4 bases from V and 7 from J, leaving 10 bases between them. As DNA, the CDR3 is TGTGCCAGCAGCCCCGACCTTGGCGGGGAGCTGTTTTTT. This encodes CASSPDLGGELFF.

This clonotype was seen ten or more times. The V call is TRBV24-1, the J call TRBJ1-5, with D unresolved. V lost 2 bases to trimming and J lost 6 bases, with 13 bases between them. There are 15 residues in the CDR3. CDR1 is KGHDR, CDR2 SFDVKD, per germline. In nucleotides, the CDR3 is TGTGCCACCAGTGATTCGGACGCGGCGGCTCAGCCCCAGCATTTT. Translating gives CATSDSDAAAQPQHF.

V is TRBV12-3 or TRBV12-4 and J is TRBJ2-3; D may correspond to TRBD1 or TRBD2 (5 bases each). The ends were cut back, 6 bases at V and 1 base at J, with 17 bases in the middle. The CDR3 consists of 16 residues. CDR3 nucleotide sequence: TGTGCCAGCAGCCGAGTCCCGGGGCCGGGCACAGATACGCAGTATTTT. It is translated as CASSRVPGPGTDTQYF.

The chain uses TRBV11-1 and TRBJ2-3, with TRBD2 as a possible D gene (7 bases). The CDR3 length is 20 residues. The germline V gene has CDR1 SGHAT and CDR2 FQDESV (reference sequence). V was clipped by 4 bases and J by 0 bases, with 26 bases between them. For the CDR3, the DNA is TGTGCCAGCAGCTCCCCCAGGGGCGGGGGCTCAATCGCTAGCACAGATACGCAGTATTTT. This gives the protein CASSSPRGGGSIASTDTQYF.

The J gene is TRBJ1-1, the V gene TRBV9; D is ambiguous. Looked up from germline, CDR1 is SGDLS and CDR2 is YYNGEE. The CDR3 is made up of 13 amino acids. Trimming pared 0 bases from V and 4 bases from J, leaving 7 bases between. The CDR3 protein is CASSVAWGTEAFF. Written as DNA, the CDR3 is TGTGCCAGCAGCGTAGCGTGGGGCACTGAAGCTTTCTTT.

This rearrangement joins TRBV28 to TRBJ2-1; D remains ambiguous. Trimming took off 6 bases at V and 7 bases at J, with 13 bases between the two ends. Germline V gene data show CDR1 as MDHEN and CDR2 as SYDVKM. The CDR3 has 13 residues. CDR3 amino acids: CASSHGLGNEQFF. The CDR3 nucleotides are TGTGCCAGCAGCCACGGGTTGGGAAATGAGCAGTTCTTC.

This sequence joins TRBV3-1 and TRBJ2-5; weak D call: TRBD2 (6 bases). With 5 bases removed from V and 2 bases from J, the gap between germline ends came to 12 bases. This CDR3 comprises 14 residues. Germline CDR1 is LGHDT and CDR2 is YNNKEL (reference sequence). The CDR3 DNA follows: TGTGCCAGCAGCTCCTGGGACTTGCAAGAGACCCAGTACTTC. Its translation is CASSSWDLQETQYF.

The CDR3 region has the DNA TGTGCCAGCAGCCCACCGGACGTAGCCAAAAACATTCAGTACTTC. This sequence encodes CASSPPDVAKNIQYF. This chain links TRBV7-9 with TRBJ2-4; D remains unclear. Germline CDR1 SEHNR, CDR2 FQNEAQ (reference sequence). V gave up 5 bases and J gave up 0 bases, with 11 bases separating them. This CDR3 is built from 15 residues.

DNA for the CDR3: TGCAGTGCTAGAGCTTTACAGGGGGCCGTCAATGAGCAGTTCTTC. This sequence encodes CSARALQGAVNEQFF. The chain is built from TRBV20-1 and TRBJ2-1; 9 bases are a match to TRBD1. The CDR3 sequence is 15 residues long. Germline CDR1 reads DFQATT; CDR2 reads SNEGSKA (reference sequence). V trimming: 1 base; J trimming: 6 bases; junction bases outside the gene matches: 7.

This clonotype has more than one count but fewer than ten. This chain joins TRBV7-9 and TRBJ1-1, with 8 bases lining up with TRBD1. Germline CDR1 SEHNR, CDR2 FQNEAQ (reference sequence). The CDR3 is 17 residues long. The ends lost 1 base at V and 1 base at J; junction bases unmatched: 8. CDR3: CASSLVSSGQGNTEAFF. The CDR3 DNA sequence: TGTGCCAGCAGCTTAGTATCTTCCGGACAGGGGAACACTGAAGCTTTCTTT.

In this sample, this clonotype is medium-sized. V is TRBV27 and J is TRBJ1-2; a possible D gene is TRBD1 (5 bases). V was shortened by 2 bases and J by 6 bases, with 13 bases between the two germline ends. This CDR3 is 14 amino acids long. Germline V gene sequence: CDR1 MNHEY, CDR2 SMNVEV (reference sequence). CDR3 DNA: TGTGCCAGCAGTTTAGGCGGGGGACCAAATGGCTACACCTTC. Translated, it gives CASSLGGGPNGYTF.

The J gene is TRBJ2-7, the V gene TRBV20-1; D gene unclear. V lost 6 bases and J 2 bases, leaving 20 bases between the germline ends. Germline values: CDR1 DFQATT, CDR2 SNEGSKA (reference sequence). This CDR3 is built from 15 residues. The CDR3 DNA sequence: TGCAGTGCCCTGAGGCCGGGTTCTGACCCCTACGAGCAGTACTTC. Translating gives CSALRPGSDPYEQYF.

This chain joins TRBV7-3 and TRBJ1-1, with TRBD1 as a possible D gene (5 bases). The CDR3 is made up of 16 amino acids. Per the germline V gene, CDR1 is SGHTA and CDR2 is FQGTGA. V lost 5 bases to trimming and J lost 4 bases, with 20 bases between them. CDR3: CASSLRGPRQTTEAFF. Here the CDR3 DNA reads TGTGCCAGCAGCCTTAGGGGACCCCGACAGACCACTGAAGCTTTCTTT.

Concerning this clonotype: At one of its ends the junction is not consistent with the germline gene, which may arise from a read error. The chain couples TRBV7-8 to TRBJ2-4; TRBD1 aligns across 7 bases. CDR1 and CDR2 from the germline V gene are SGHVS and FQNEAQ. The CDR3 has 17 residues. CDR3 bases: TGTGCTAGCAGTCGAGCCGAGACAGGGCAATATAGTAACATTCAGTACTTC. This gives the protein CASSRAETGQYSNIQYF.

This clonotype was found a few times. The V gene is TRBV7-6, the J gene TRBJ2-7; either TRBD1 or TRBD2 may fit D (6 bases each). The CDR3 length is 14 residues. V lost 4 bases and J 4 bases, leaving 14 bases between the germline ends. Germline CDR1 and CDR2: SGHVS and FNYEAQ. The CDR3 spells CASSSGAIFYEQYF. CDR3 in DNA: TGTGCCAGCAGCTCGGGGGCTATATTTTACGAGCAGTACTTC.

The genes are TRBV2 and TRBJ2-2; 16 bases line up with TRBD2. Germline V gives CDR1 SNHLY, CDR2 FYNNEI. The CDR3 runs 15 residues. V gave up 6 bases and J gave up 6 bases; unmatched junction bases: 1. CDR3 nucleotides: TGTGCCAGCAGGGGACTAGCGGGGGGGCCCGGGGAGCTGTTTTTT. It is translated as CASRGLAGGPGELFF.

The genes are TRBV7-8 and TRBJ1-5; TRBD1 aligns across 8 bases. The CDR3 is 17 amino acids. J was trimmed by 5 bases and V by 3 bases; bases with no gene match: 12. The germline gives CDR1 SGHVS, CDR2 FQNEAQ. The CDR3 bases are TGTGCCAGCAGCTTTGCTGTAGACAGGGGTTTAGATCAGCCCCAGCATTTT. Its translation: CASSFAVDRGLDQPQHF.

The chain couples TRBV12-3 or TRBV12-4 to TRBJ1-1; TRBD1 is a possible D gene (6 bases). The CDR3 length is 13 residues. Trimming stripped 5 bases from V and 11 bases from J, with 18 bases between. CDR3 nucleotide sequence: TGTGCCAGCAGTGACGCAGGGGTCCTGGGGGCTTTCTTT. Its translation: CASSDAGVLGAFF.